These 12 T cell receptor beta chains were all obtained from the same sample, sequenced in a study of response to subunit inactivated influenza vaccine. TCRdb processed the RT-PCR reads anew with MiXCR; each CDR3 protein has one entry. The data contain hundreds of thousands of distinct CDR3 sequences, about 14% of them singletons. The sequenced sample was PBMCs from blood, obtained 14 to 15 days before vaccination. The receptors come from a man over 45 who received an inactivated influenza vaccine.

This clonotype was detected many times. This chain links TRBV12-3 or TRBV12-4 with TRBJ1-2; tentatively, D is TRBD1 (6 bases). The germline V and J ends were trimmed by 5 bases and 4 bases, with 11 bases remaining between them. The CDR3 has 13 amino acids. The CDR3 DNA is TGTGCCAGCAGTCCGACAGGTGGCTATGGCTACACCTTC. It specifies CASSPTGGYGYTF.

In this sample, this clonotype turned up a few times. This chain joins TRBV21-1 and TRBJ2-3; the DNA was not compared with TRBD1, the D call given in the table. TRBV21-1 is described as a pseudogene. This CDR3 has 17 residues. CDR3: CASSGHRQGYGTDTQYF. The DNA for the CDR3 is TGTGCCAGCAGCGGGCACCGGCAGGGGTATGGCACAGATACGCAGTATTTT.

The V call is TRBV9, the J call TRBJ2-2, with TRBD1 identical over 8 bases. Per germline, CDR1 SGDLS and CDR2 YYNGEE. With 0 bases clipped from V and 7 bases from J, the junction kept 5 bases outside the gene matches. The length of the CDR3 is 15 residues. CDR3 region: CASSVGYRGSGELFF. The CDR3 DNA reads as TGTGCCAGCAGCGTAGGATACAGGGGGAGCGGGGAGCTGTTTTTT.

The sample holds many counts of this clonotype. The genes are TRBV4-3 and TRBJ2-1, with D uncertain. The CDR3 consists of 14 residues. Trimming shortened V by 0 bases and J by 12 bases, and 15 bases separated the two germline ends. Germline V gives CDR1 LGHNA, CDR2 YSLEER. The CDR3 sequence is CASSQDAQARRQFF. The CDR3 DNA reads TGCGCCAGCAGCCAAGATGCCCAGGCCCGTAGGCAGTTCTTC.

This clonotype was counted a few times. V is TRBV18 and J is TRBJ2-1, with TRBD2 identical over 9 bases. Germline V gene lookup returns CDR1 KGHSH and CDR2 LQKENI. J was trimmed by 3 bases and V by 1 base; bases with no gene match: 4. The CDR3 is 16 amino acids. CDR3 in amino acids: CASSPLAGGNYNEQFF. CDR3 coding DNA: TGTGCCAGCTCACCACTCGCGGGAGGGAACTACAATGAGCAGTTCTTC.

This clonotype was picked up a small number of times. The V call is TRBV5-1, the J call TRBJ2-5, with D unresolved. Per the germline V gene, CDR1 is SGHRS and CDR2 is YFSETQ. The CDR3 has 13 residues. V was trimmed by 0 bases and J by 5 bases, leaving 8 bases between them. The CDR3 DNA sequence: TGCGCCAGCAGCTTGGAATTCGGGGAGACCCAGTACTTC. It codes for CASSLEFGETQYF. The full variable domain, its missing parts supplied by reference TRBV5-1 and TRBJ2-5, is KAGVTQTPRYLIKTRGQQVTLSCSPISGHRSVSWYQQTPGQGLQFLFEYFSETQRNKGNFPGRFSGRQFSNSRSEMNVSTLELGDSALYLCASSLEFGETQYFGPGTRLLVL.

This clonotype was seen a handful of times. The chain combines TRBV28 with TRBJ1-2; 7 bases agree with TRBD1. The germline CDR1 and CDR2 sequences are MDHEN and SYDVKM. The CDR3 sequence is 14 residues long. Unmatched junction bases numbered 5, after V lost 4 bases and J lost 3 bases. The CDR3 region is CASSYQGQYYGYTF. The CDR3 DNA reads TGTGCCAGCAGTTATCAGGGACAGTACTATGGCTACACCTTC.

The chain employs TRBV7-2 and TRBJ2-1; D perhaps matches TRBD2 (6 bases). Germline lookup yields CDR1 SGHTA and CDR2 FQGNSA. The CDR3 covers 14 residues. The ends were cut back, 1 base at V and 8 bases at J, with 12 bases in the middle. The CDR3 sequence is CASSLGGRRDEQFF. Written as DNA, the CDR3 is TGTGCCAGCAGCTTAGGAGGTCGGAGGGATGAGCAGTTCTTC.

This chain links TRBV11-2 with TRBJ2-1, with D possibly matching TRBD1 (6 bases). The CDR3 sequence is 14 residues long. V gave up 3 bases and J gave up 8 bases, with 14 bases separating them. CDR1 SGHAT and CDR2 FQNNGV come from the germline V gene. CDR3 amino acids: CASSLYRVRHEQFF. CDR3 coding DNA: TGTGCCAGCAGCTTGTACAGGGTGCGGCATGAGCAGTTCTTC.

This chain joins TRBV12-3 or TRBV12-4 and TRBJ2-6; no clear D gene. The CDR3 runs to 15 residues. Trimming removed 6 bases from V and 3 bases from J, with 12 bases in between. CDR3 amino acids: CASSEYPGGANVLTF. Written as DNA, the CDR3 is TGTGCCAGCAGCGAGTACCCTGGTGGGGCCAACGTCCTGACTTTC.

This clonotype was seen a handful of times. The V gene is TRBV27, the J gene TRBJ2-3; D perhaps matches TRBD2 (5 bases). The CDR3 is made up of 16 amino acids. Germline V lookup: CDR1 MNHEY, CDR2 SMNVEV (reference sequence). V was trimmed by 6 bases and J by 3 bases, leaving 19 bases between them. CDR3 residues: CASSPRTGERTDTQYF. CDR3 DNA: TGTGCCAGCAGCCCCAGGACTGGGGAGAGGACAGATACGCAGTATTTT.

This chain joins TRBV6-1 and TRBJ1-2; D possibly corresponds to TRBD1 (5 bases). Trimming shortened V by 6 bases and J by 2 bases, and 19 bases separated the two germline ends. Germline V gene data show CDR1 as MNHNS and CDR2 as SASEGT. CDR3 size: 16 residues. The CDR3 coding sequence is TGTGCCAGCAGCCCCCTGGGCGGAGGGACCAACTATGGCTACACCTTC. Amino acids: CASSPLGGGTNYGYTF.